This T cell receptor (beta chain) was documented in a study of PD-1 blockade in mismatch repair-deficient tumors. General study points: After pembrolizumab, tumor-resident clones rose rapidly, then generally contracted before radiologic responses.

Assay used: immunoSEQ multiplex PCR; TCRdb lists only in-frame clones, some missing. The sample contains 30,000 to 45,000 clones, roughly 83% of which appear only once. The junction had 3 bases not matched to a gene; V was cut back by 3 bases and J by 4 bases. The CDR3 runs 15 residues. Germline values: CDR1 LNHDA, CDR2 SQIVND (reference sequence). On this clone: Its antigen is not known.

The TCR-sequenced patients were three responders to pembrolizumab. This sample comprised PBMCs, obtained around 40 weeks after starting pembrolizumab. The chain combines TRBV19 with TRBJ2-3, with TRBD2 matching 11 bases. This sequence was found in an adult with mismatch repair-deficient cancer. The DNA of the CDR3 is TGTGCCAGTAGTATCACTAGCGGGAGAGCAGATACGCAGTATTTT. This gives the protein CASSITSGRADTQYF.